This entry describes one T cell receptor beta chain. Its antigen remains unknown. This specimen comes from a study of cytomegalovirus exposure and HLA in healthy donors. Study-wide context: Researchers previously reported finding more than 100 million unique TCR beta sequences from 170 million or so T cells.

The CDR3 is 14 amino acids. Looked up from germline, CDR1 is SGHRS and CDR2 is YFSETQ. With V trimmed by 4 bases and J by 1 base, 5 bases remained unmatched. With 60 Vbeta and 13 Jbeta primers, the PCR was carried out. This table comes from immunoSEQ multiplex PCR, and its TCRdb copy is limited to in-frame clones, with some not included. Of some 170,000 clones listed, roughly 79% are singletons. Study outcomes and limitations: In a later analysis, TCR beta V- and J-gene trimming showed a link to a missense DCLRE1C variant. Most CMV-associated TCR beta chains were later found to appear HLA-restricted.

This TCR derives from a woman aged 50 to 60 in good health and CMV-seronegative. V is TRBV5-1 and J is TRBJ2-7; 7 nucleotides match TRBD1. Specimen: PBMCs. This chain's CDR3 is CASSVYRGSYEQYF. Here the CDR3 DNA reads TGCGCCAGCAGCGTTTACAGGGGATCCTACGAGCAGTACTTC.